These 5 T cell receptor beta chains were all obtained from the same sample, sequenced in a study of blood T cell repertoires in COVID-19. The table came from immunoSEQ multiplex PCR; TCRdb's copy has only in-frame clones and leaves some out. The table has 250,000 to 350,000 clones, more than 75% seen once. The sequenced sample was PBMCs or T cells enriched from blood (not recorded which). The receptors derive from a man between 60 and 70 years old who had recovered from COVID-19.

This chain uses TRBV12-3 or TRBV12-4 with TRBJ1-1; unclear D gene. CDR3 size: 13 residues. Trimming left V 3 bases short and J 4 bases short, with 9 bases between. CDR3 bases: TGTGCCAGCAGTTTTAGTCAGGCCACTGAAGCTTTCTTT. It yields the protein CASSFSQATEAFF.

V and J are TRBV4-1 and TRBJ1-1, with 7 bases lining up with TRBD1. Unmatched junction bases numbered 3, after V lost 2 bases and J lost 9 bases. There are 12 residues in the CDR3. Germline lookup yields CDR1 MGHRA and CDR2 YSYEKL. CDR3: CASSQKTGQAFF. The CDR3 nucleotides are TGCGCCAGCAGCCAAAAGACAGGGCAAGCTTTCTTT.

J is TRBJ2-2 and V is TRBV11-2, with a tentative D call TRBD2 (5 bases). The germline V gene encodes CDR1 SGHAT and CDR2 FQNNGV. The CDR3 contains 17 residues. V was shortened by 5 bases and J by 1 base, with 17 bases between the two germline ends. The CDR3 loop is CASSQDWAQMNTGELFF. Written as DNA, the CDR3 is TGTGCCAGCAGCCAGGACTGGGCGCAAATGAACACCGGGGAGCTGTTTTTT.

V gene TRBV11-2 combines with J gene TRBJ1-6; D is undetermined. V was clipped by 5 bases and J by 0 bases, with 8 bases between them. This CDR3 comprises 15 residues. Germline CDR1 and CDR2: SGHAT and FQNNGV. This chain's CDR3 is CASSPHGSYNSPLHF. The CDR3 DNA reads as TGTGCCAGCAGCCCCCACGGCTCCTATAATTCACCCCTCCACTTT.

The chain links TRBV3-1 (or the pseudogene TRBV3-2) to TRBJ2-4; 9 bases agree with TRBD1. Trimming took 2 bases from V and 9 from J; bases not matched to a gene: 17. The CDR3 has 18 amino acids. CDR1 and CDR2 from the germline V gene are LGHDT and YNNKEL (reference sequence). The CDR3 DNA reads as TGTGCCAGCAGCCAAACAGCGTTTACAGGGGGCCCCAATAGCATTCAGTACTTC. Protein sequence: CASSQTAFTGGPNSIQYF.